This T cell receptor (beta chain) stems from a study of shared clonotypes between healthy human individuals. Background on the study: The plates for each donor numbered three CD4 naive, three CD4 memory, two CD8 naive and one CD8 memory.

Turning to this clone: Its antigen is still unknown. In the same sample, other DNA sequences code for this CDR3.

The assay was immunoSEQ multiplex PCR, and TCRdb's table has in-frame clones only and misses some. The sample includes about 2 million clones, less than 95% seen only once; the top ten take around 1%. The naive CD8 subset, CD45RO-negative cells positively selected for CCR7, excluded terminally differentiated effector memory CD45RA+ cells. Donors included only healthy HIV-negative adults lacking recent acute infections or vaccinations. Germline CDR1 is SGHDT and CDR2 is YYEEEE. CDR3 length: 13 residues. Trimming pared 2 bases from V and 5 bases from J, leaving 11 bases between. General study findings and limits: The naive CD4 repertoires of a handful of donors were compared, and around 4.9% of clonotypes were shared.

The sample consisted of naive CD8+ T cells sorted from blood. This chain connects TRBV5-6 to TRBJ2-7; maybe TRBD1 (6 bases). This clonotype was obtained from a man between 18 and 29 years old in good health. CDR3 nucleotide sequence: TGTGCCAGCAGCTTCGGCAGGGGCGACGAGCAGTACTTC. As protein: CASSFGRGDEQYF.